The 9 T cell receptor beta chains below all came from one sample that was sequenced in a study of blood T cell repertoires in COVID-19. Assay used: immunoSEQ multiplex PCR; TCRdb lists only in-frame clones, some missing. The profile shows around 60,000 clones, less than 90% of them singletons. Input material: peripheral blood. The receptor set was obtained from a man between 60 and 70 years old with COVID-19, enrolled during active disease.

The chain couples TRBV28 to TRBJ1-5, with D possibly being TRBD1 (6 bases). Trimming removed 3 bases at V and 5 bases at J, with 17 bases between. CDR3 length: 16 residues. Germline lookup yields CDR1 MDHEN and CDR2 SYDVKM. As DNA, the CDR3 is TGTGCCAGCAGTTTTCGCGTAGGGGGTTTCGATCAGCCCCAGCATTTT. Translation: CASSFRVGGFDQPQHF. The entire variable domain, with the rest obtained from reference TRBV28 and TRBJ1-5, is as follows: DVKVTQSSRYLVKRTGEKVFLECVQDMDHENMFWYRQDPGLGLRLIYFSYDVKMKEKGDIPEGYSVSREKKERFSLILESASTNQTSMYLCASSFRVGGFDQPQHFGDGTRLSIL.

V and J are TRBV11-2 and TRBJ2-7; 8 positions agree with TRBD1. This CDR3 has 15 residues. The V gene end was trimmed by 1 base and the J gene end by 1 base; junction bases not matched to a gene: 3. CDR1 is SGHAT and CDR2 is FQNNGV in the germline V gene. The CDR3 DNA reads TGTGCCAGCAGCTTAGGGACAGGGCTTTCCTACGAGCAGTACTTC. Protein product: CASSLGTGLSYEQYF.

J is TRBJ2-1 and V is TRBV2, with D possibly matching TRBD1 (5 bases). Germline-derived CDR1 and CDR2 are SNHLY and FYNNEI. Trimming took 6 bases from V and 0 from J, leaving 9 bases between them. The CDR3 has 14 amino acids. The CDR3 nucleotides read TGTGCCAGCAGCCAGGGTACCTCCTACAATGAGCAGTTCTTC. Translated: CASSQGTSYNEQFF.

J is TRBJ1-2 and V is TRBV28; TRBD1 is a possible D gene (6 bases). Germline loops: CDR1 MDHEN, CDR2 SYDVKM. V lost 6 bases and J 2 bases, leaving 13 bases between the germline ends. CDR3 size: 14 residues. Written as DNA, the CDR3 is TGTGCCAGCAGCCGGTTAGGGGGAAACTATGGCTACACCTTC. Its protein product is CASSRLGGNYGYTF.

This clone was recorded once. The gene calls are TRBV6-5 and TRBJ1-3; 8 bases map to TRBD1. Looked up from germline, CDR1 is MNHEY and CDR2 is SVGAGI. CDR3 length equals 13 residues. After removal of 0 bases from V and 8 bases from J, the junction contained 0 bases not matched to a gene. The CDR3: CASSYSTGDTIYF. The CDR3, as DNA: TGTGCCAGCAGTTACTCGACAGGGGACACCATATATTTT.

This chain joins TRBV6-6 and TRBJ1-5; tentatively, D is TRBD1 (5 bases). Between the trimmed V and J ends, which lost 2 bases and 3 bases, there was a span of 14 bases. There are 16 residues in the CDR3. The germline V gene encodes CDR1 MNHNY and CDR2 SVGAGI (reference sequence). DNA of the CDR3: TGTGCCAGCAGTTACGGGATTGGGGCGCTCAATCAGCCCCAGCATTTT. Its translation is CASSYGIGALNQPQHF.

This chain links TRBV28 with TRBJ2-2; possibly TRBD1 for D (6 bases). This CDR3 spans 15 amino acids. CDR1 and CDR2 (germline): MDHEN, SYDVKM. V dropped 7 bases and J dropped 4 bases, with 16 bases sitting between them. The CDR3 region has the DNA TGTGCCAGCACACACAACAGGGTTTCCACCGGGGAGCTGTTTTTT. Its protein product is CASTHNRVSTGELFF.

This rearrangement joins TRBV24-1 to TRBJ2-1, with D hard to call. The V gene lost 0 bases and the J gene lost 2 bases, with 16 bases spanning the gap. This CDR3 contains 18 residues. CDR1 is KGHDR and CDR2 is SFDVKD in the germline V gene. The CDR3 DNA is TGTGCCACCAGTGATTTGCATAATCCACTCACGGCCTACAATGAGCAGTTCTTC. This codes for CATSDLHNPLTAYNEQFF.

CDR3 loop: CASRWTGAMETQYF. CDR3 DNA sequence: TGTGCCAGCAGGTGGACAGGGGCTATGGAGACCCAGTACTTC. The rearrangement links TRBV27 to TRBJ2-5; 9 bases are a match to TRBD1. The J segment lost 5 bases and the V segment lost 6 bases, leaving 7 bases of the junction unmatched. Germline V gene sequence: CDR1 MNHEY, CDR2 SMNVEV (reference sequence). The length of the CDR3 is 14 residues.